This is a list of T cell receptor beta chains from one sample in a study of patients and donors after allogeneic stem cell transplantation. TCRdb reprocessed the RT-PCR reads via MiXCR and lists one record per CDR3 protein. The table has about 160,000 distinct CDR3 sequences, approximately 31% seen once. Sequences were obtained from blood, either unsorted or a sorted T cell fraction (not recorded which). The receptors originated from a human donor who was either an allogeneic HSCT recipient or a stem cell or donor lymphocyte infusion donor (not recorded which). It is not recorded whose cells these are; they may come from a transplant donor. Each CDR3 is given with its conserved first and last residue. Some rows have no size entry. The others give once, few or many, or a class for an expanded clone.

v_call,clone_size,j_call,cdr3_length,cdr3_aa
TRBV29-1,-,TRBJ2-5,13,CSVESLLRQTQYF
TRBV20-1,-,TRBJ2-7,14,CSADNPGTRNEQYF
TRBV30,-,TRBJ2-1,13,CAWSGGYNNEQFF
TRBV11-2,-,TRBJ2-5,13,CASSPTREETQYF
TRBV7-6,-,TRBJ2-5,14,CASSLAARQETQYF
TRBV7-6,once,TRBJ1-4,16,CASSRDPGATNEKLFF
TRBV3-1,-,TRBJ2-7,14,CASSQASGVYEQYF
TRBV4-2,once,TRBJ2-3,15,CASSQDPGVTDTQYF
TRBV3-1,-,TRBJ2-3,14,CASSGIAGVNTQYF
TRBV21-1,few,TRBJ1-5,15,CASSNGSSGNQPQHF
TRBV6-5,-,TRBJ1-2,16,CASSSGHRGSNYGYTF
TRBV5-1,-,TRBJ1-1,13,CASSLATGLEAFF
TRBV20-1,few,TRBJ2-3,15,CSARGLLGSTDTQYF
TRBV27,few,TRBJ1-2,15,CASSQMMRGGYGYTF
TRBV20-1,few,TRBJ1-1,15,CRSPDRDYMNTEAFF
TRBV12-3/TRBV12-4,-,TRBJ2-4,12,CASSAPGTGQYF
TRBV4-1,few,TRBJ1-1,14,CASRPGALNTEAFF
TRBV4-3,-,TRBJ1-5,17,CASSQEEARLGNQPQHF
TRBV28,few,TRBJ2-2,16,CASTFRDRLFTGELFF
TRBV6-5,-,TRBJ2-1,13,CASSYIQGYEQFF
TRBV24-1,-,TRBJ2-3,15,CATSEDRGVGDTQYF
TRBV29-1,few,TRBJ2-7,11,CSVVVSYEQYF
TRBV20-1,-,TRBJ1-5,15,CSARESDSQGRPQHF
TRBV27,few,TRBJ2-1,17,CASSLSTWYSSYNEQFF